This TCR beta chain comes out of a study of cytomegalovirus exposure and HLA in healthy donors. With regard to this clone: Its matching antigen is unknown.

Study-level findings and limits: In a later analysis, DRB1 alleles had the most associated TCRs; HLA-C alleles the fewest.

This CDR3 contains 11 residues. V shed 1 base and J shed 10 bases, with 8 bases lying between them. The V gene's germline CDR1 is DFQATT and CDR2 SNEGSKA (reference sequence). The PCR used 60 Vbeta and 13 Jbeta primers. Some clones are missing from TCRdb's copy, which holds only in-frame ones; the method was immunoSEQ multiplex PCR. Among 250,000 to 350,000 clones listed, about 75% were seen once. The clonotype was recovered from a female donor in good health and CMV-seronegative. Specimen: PBMCs. The chain employs TRBV20-1 and TRBJ2-1; tentatively, D is TRBD2 (6 bases). The CDR3 region is CSARGTTEQFF. The CDR3 nucleotides read TGCAGTGCTAGAGGGACTACAGAGCAGTTCTTC.